The source of this TCR beta chain is a study of CD8 T cells in Susac syndrome. Study-level information: There were five or six sequenced Susac syndrome patients with active disease and eight or nine in remission.

Remarks on this clonotype: No antigen is known for it.

The study sequenced TCR beta in blood CD8+ and CD4+ T cells. Random-hexamer reverse transcription was applied to roughly 0.5 to 1 ug RNA. It was immunoSEQ multiplex PCR that amplified TCR beta CDR3 across 54 Vbeta and 13 Jbeta. Via MiXCR, TCRdb re-called the immunoSEQ multiplex PCR reads, giving one row per CDR3 protein. The sample contains 84,000 or so distinct CDR3 sequences, 85% to 95% of which appear only once. Study results and limitations: The study conceded that its TCR sequencing and HLA analysis involved relatively few individuals.

The CDR3 is 15 amino acids. The germline V and J ends were trimmed by 7 bases and 10 bases, with 23 bases remaining between them. Germline loops: CDR1 MNHNY, CDR2 SVGAGI (reference sequence). Sequencing was carried out using CD8+ T cells from PBMCs. The gene calls are TRBV6-6 and TRBJ2-1, with D possibly being TRBD2 (5 bases). This TCR was recovered from a human donor with Susac syndrome. The CDR3 nucleotides are TGTGCCAGCAAATATTCCCTAGCCCTTCGTCACGAGCAGTTCTTC. It codes for CASKYSLALRHEQFF.